The rows below give T cell receptor beta chains drawn from one sample of a study of blood T cell repertoires in COVID-19. The repertoire was sequenced with immunoSEQ multiplex PCR; TCRdb's copy has only in-frame clones and lacks some. The sample comprises more than 350,000 clones, 87% of which are singletons, and roughly a tenth rests with the top ten. Sequenced input: PBMCs or T cells enriched from blood (not recorded which). The receptor source for this set is a woman aged 50 to 60 who had recovered from COVID-19. The CDR3 runs from the conserved cysteine through the conserved F or W. D genes are given only for firm matches. A clone size is listed for some rows: how often the clone was seen (once, few, many), or a class if it is expanded.

V gene: TRBV7-2
D gene: TRBD2
clone size: .
J gene: TRBJ2-5
CDR3 protein: CASSSTSGLMAETQYF
CDR3 DNA: TGTGCCAGCAGCAGTACTAGCGGGTTGATGGCAGAGACCCAGTACTTC

V gene: TRBV2
D gene: .
clone size: .
J gene: TRBJ2-5
CDR3 protein: CAGAGTRETQYF
CDR3 DNA: TGTGCCGGTGCCGGGACTCGAGAGACCCAGTACTTC

V gene: TRBV19
D gene: TRBD1
clone size: .
J gene: TRBJ1-5
CDR3 protein: CASSRDRASNQPQHF
CDR3 DNA: TGTGCCAGTAGCAGAGACAGGGCGAGCAATCAGCCCCAGCATTTT

V gene: TRBV21-1
D gene: .
clone size: .
J gene: TRBJ2-7
CDR3 protein: CASSTWGRGTSGYEQYF
CDR3 DNA: .

V gene: TRBV2
D gene: TRBD1
clone size: .
J gene: TRBJ2-7
CDR3 protein: CASSADRAGYEQYF
CDR3 DNA: TGTGCCAGCAGCGCGGACAGGGCTGGCTACGAGCAGTACTTC

V gene: TRBV4-3
D gene: .
clone size: .
J gene: TRBJ1-3
CDR3 protein: CASSQDLMRNTIYF
CDR3 DNA: TGCGCCAGCAGCCAAGATCTAATGAGAAACACCATATATTTT

V gene: TRBV3-1/TRBV3-2
D gene: .
clone size: .
J gene: TRBJ1-5
CDR3 protein: CASSQGRGPNQPQHF
CDR3 DNA: TGTGCCAGCAGCCAAGGCAGGGGACCTAATCAGCCCCAGCATTTT

V gene: TRBV2
D gene: .
clone size: .
J gene: TRBJ1-3
CDR3 protein: CASSARGGYTIYF
CDR3 DNA: TGTGCCAGCAGTGCCCGAGGCGGATACACCATATATTTT

V gene: TRBV7-8
D gene: .
clone size: .
J gene: TRBJ2-6
CDR3 protein: CASSLGWRAISGANVLTF
CDR3 DNA: TGTGCCAGCAGCTTAGGTTGGAGGGCGATCTCTGGGGCCAACGTCCTGACTTTC

V gene: TRBV27
D gene: .
clone size: .
J gene: TRBJ1-3
CDR3 protein: CATRQAAGNTIYF
CDR3 DNA: TGTGCCACAAGACAGGCGGCAGGAAACACCATATATTTT

V gene: TRBV19
D gene: TRBD1
clone size: .
J gene: TRBJ2-2
CDR3 protein: CAAGQGSPTGELFF
CDR3 DNA: TGTGCCGCGGGACAGGGGAGCCCCACCGGGGAGCTGTTTTTT

V gene: TRBV7-9
D gene: .
clone size: .
J gene: TRBJ1-4
CDR3 protein: CASSLSALATNEKLFF
CDR3 DNA: TGTGCCAGCAGCTTAAGTGCGCTAGCAACTAATGAAAAACTGTTTTTT

V gene: TRBV12-5
D gene: .
clone size: few
J gene: TRBJ1-1
CDR3 protein: CASGFRVTEAFF
CDR3 DNA: TGTGCTAGTGGTTTCAGGGTAACTGAAGCTTTCTTT

V gene: TRBV28
D gene: .
clone size: .
J gene: TRBJ1-5
CDR3 protein: CASSLTRPSNQPQHF
CDR3 DNA: TGTGCCAGCAGTTTGACACGGCCCAGCAATCAGCCCCAGCATTTT

V gene: TRBV10-2
D gene: .
clone size: .
J gene: TRBJ1-1
CDR3 protein: CASHWNTEAFF
CDR3 DNA: TGCGCCAGCCACTGGAACACTGAAGCTTTCTTT

V gene: TRBV28
D gene: .
clone size: .
J gene: TRBJ1-3
CDR3 protein: CASSEDAGNTIYF
CDR3 DNA: TGTGCCAGCAGTGAGGATGCTGGAAACACCATATATTTT

V gene: TRBV3-1/TRBV3-2
D gene: TRBD1
clone size: few
J gene: TRBJ1-3
CDR3 protein: CASSRSPGQGGSGNTIYF
CDR3 DNA: TGTGCCAGCAGCCGCTCCCCGGGACAGGGGGGGTCTGGAAACACCATATATTTT

V gene: TRBV19
D gene: TRBD1
clone size: many
J gene: TRBJ1-1
CDR3 protein: CASSIRGTGGFTEAFF
CDR3 DNA: TGTGCCAGTAGTATAAGGGGAACAGGGGGCTTCACTGAAGCTTTCTTT

V gene: TRBV29-1
D gene: .
clone size: .
J gene: TRBJ1-1
CDR3 protein: CSVEVTGNTEAFF
CDR3 DNA: TGCAGCGTTGAGGTGACAGGGAACACTGAAGCTTTCTTT

V gene: TRBV2
D gene: .
clone size: .
J gene: TRBJ1-6
CDR3 protein: CASSEWAGERSPLHF
CDR3 DNA: TGTGCCAGCAGTGAATGGGCAGGGGAGCGATCACCCCTCCACTTT

V gene: TRBV4-2
D gene: TRBD1
clone size: .
J gene: TRBJ1-2
CDR3 protein: CASSTGQGPLYGYTF
CDR3 DNA: TGTGCCAGCAGCACCGGACAGGGACCGCTCTATGGCTACACCTTC

V gene: TRBV5-6
D gene: .
clone size: .
J gene: TRBJ2-3
CDR3 protein: CASSLLSGTDTQYF
CDR3 DNA: TGTGCCAGCAGCTTATTATCGGGAACAGATACGCAGTATTTT

V gene: TRBV7-9
D gene: TRBD1
clone size: .
J gene: TRBJ1-6
CDR3 protein: CASSPTVGQGGPYNSPLHF
CDR3 DNA: TGTGCCAGCAGCCCTACCGTCGGACAGGGGGGTCCCTATAATTCACCCCTCCACTTT

V gene: TRBV28
D gene: TRBD1
clone size: .
J gene: TRBJ1-2
CDR3 protein: CASSPGTGVNYGYTF
CDR3 DNA: TGTGCCAGCAGTCCCGGGACAGGGGTAAACTATGGCTACACCTTC

V gene: TRBV11-2
D gene: .
clone size: .
J gene: TRBJ1-1
CDR3 protein: CASSNQQGNTEAFF
CDR3 DNA: TGTGCCAGCAGCAACCAACAGGGGAACACTGAAGCTTTCTTT

V gene: TRBV2
D gene: TRBD2
clone size: .
J gene: TRBJ2-5
CDR3 protein: CALAGLAGYQETQYF
CDR3 DNA: TGTGCCCTTGCAGGGCTAGCGGGGTACCAAGAGACCCAGTACTTC

V gene: TRBV19
D gene: TRBD2
clone size: .
J gene: TRBJ2-1
CDR3 protein: CASSTGGDEQFF
CDR3 DNA: TGTGCCAGTAGTACGGGAGGGGATGAGCAGTTCTTC

V gene: TRBV24-1
D gene: .
clone size: .
J gene: TRBJ2-4
CDR3 protein: CATSYPCLTVKAKNIQYF
CDR3 DNA: TGTGCCACCAGTTACCCTTGTCTAACAGTGAAAGCCAAAAACATTCAGTACTTC

V gene: TRBV21-1
D gene: .
clone size: .
J gene: TRBJ2-6
CDR3 protein: CAGRRPRIPGGTKGAGANVLTF
CDR3 DNA: TGTGCCGGCCGACGCCCAAGAATTCCTGGGGGGACCAAAGGGGCTGGGGCCAACGTCCTGACTTTC

V gene: TRBV5-5
D gene: .
clone size: .
J gene: TRBJ2-3
CDR3 protein: CASSLSASADTQYF
CDR3 DNA: TGTGCCAGCAGCTTGTCGGCTAGCGCAGATACGCAGTATTTT

V gene: TRBV18
D gene: .
clone size: .
J gene: TRBJ2-2
CDR3 protein: CASSPNIRDGELFF
CDR3 DNA: TGTGCCAGCTCACCAAATATCCGCGACGGGGAGCTGTTTTTT

V gene: TRBV18
D gene: .
clone size: .
J gene: TRBJ1-1
CDR3 protein: CASSQGAGAPEAFF
CDR3 DNA: TGTGCCAGCTCCCAGGGAGCAGGGGCTCCAGAAGCTTTCTTT

V gene: TRBV7-9
D gene: TRBD2
clone size: .
J gene: TRBJ2-7
CDR3 protein: CASSLVSGASSYEQYF
CDR3 DNA: TGTGCCAGCAGCTTAGTTAGCGGGGCTAGCTCCTACGAGCAGTACTTC

V gene: TRBV4-1
D gene: .
clone size: .
J gene: TRBJ2-7
CDR3 protein: CASSQDTAYEQYF
CDR3 DNA: TGCGCCAGCAGCCAGGACACAGCCTACGAGCAGTACTTC

V gene: TRBV13
D gene: TRBD2
clone size: .
J gene: TRBJ2-1
CDR3 protein: CASSPFSGGAYNEQFF
CDR3 DNA: TGTGCCAGCAGCCCCTTTAGCGGGGGGGCGTACAATGAGCAGTTCTTC

V gene: TRBV19
D gene: .
clone size: few
J gene: TRBJ1-1
CDR3 protein: CASSMRMNTEAFF
CDR3 DNA: TGTGCCAGTAGTATGCGGATGAACACTGAAGCTTTCTTT

V gene: TRBV7-9
D gene: .
clone size: .
J gene: TRBJ2-2
CDR3 protein: CASSIQVELFF
CDR3 DNA: TGTGCCAGCAGCATACAGGTGGAGCTGTTTTTT

V gene: TRBV28
D gene: .
clone size: once
J gene: TRBJ1-1
CDR3 protein: CASSPRGAMNTEAFF
CDR3 DNA: TGTGCCAGCAGTCCCCGGGGGGCCATGAACACTGAAGCTTTCTTT

V gene: TRBV19
D gene: TRBD1
clone size: .
J gene: TRBJ1-1
CDR3 protein: CASRRGEDRTEAFF
CDR3 DNA: TGTGCCAGTAGAAGGGGGGAGGACAGGACTGAAGCTTTCTTT

V gene: TRBV4-2
D gene: TRBD2
clone size: once
J gene: TRBJ2-3
CDR3 protein: CASSQSPGLAGTDTQYF
CDR3 DNA: TGTGCCAGCAGCCAATCGCCGGGACTAGCGGGTACAGATACGCAGTATTTT

V gene: TRBV28
D gene: .
clone size: .
J gene: TRBJ1-5
CDR3 protein: CASSTAGRVGSPQHF
CDR3 DNA: TGTGCCAGCAGTACGGCAGGGCGAGTAGGTTCGCCCCAGCATTTT

V gene: TRBV25-1
D gene: .
clone size: few
J gene: TRBJ2-7
CDR3 protein: CASRSHRDWDSYEQYF
CDR3 DNA: TGTGCCAGCAGATCTCACAGGGATTGGGACTCCTACGAGCAGTACTTC

V gene: TRBV2
D gene: .
clone size: .
J gene: TRBJ2-2
CDR3 protein: CASLGQLTGELFF
CDR3 DNA: TGTGCCAGCTTAGGACAGCTCACCGGGGAGCTGTTTTTT

V gene: TRBV19
D gene: .
clone size: .
J gene: TRBJ2-6
CDR3 protein: CASSILQGSGANVLTF
CDR3 DNA: TGTGCCAGTAGTATCCTACAGGGTTCTGGGGCCAACGTCCTGACTTTC

V gene: TRBV13
D gene: TRBD1
clone size: .
J gene: TRBJ2-7
CDR3 protein: CASSLTGQTYEQYF
CDR3 DNA: TGTGCCAGCAGTCTAACGGGACAGACCTACGAGCAGTACTTC

V gene: TRBV25-1
D gene: TRBD1
clone size: .
J gene: TRBJ1-6
CDR3 protein: CASSDLDRVFSPLHF
CDR3 DNA: TGTGCCAGCAGTGACTTGGACAGGGTTTTTTCACCCCTCCACTTT

V gene: TRBV24-1
D gene: TRBD2
clone size: .
J gene: TRBJ2-1
CDR3 protein: CATSDSGLADINSYNEQFF
CDR3 DNA: TGTGCCACCAGTGATTCTGGACTAGCGGATATAAACTCCTACAATGAGCAGTTCTTC

V gene: TRBV27
D gene: TRBD1
clone size: few
J gene: TRBJ1-2
CDR3 protein: CASSTFTGTGNYGYTF
CDR3 DNA: TGTGCCAGCAGTACCTTCACCGGGACAGGGAACTATGGCTACACCTTC

V gene: TRBV28
D gene: TRBD1
clone size: .
J gene: TRBJ1-2
CDR3 protein: CASSKEKGALGGYTF
CDR3 DNA: TGTGCCAGCAGCAAGGAGAAGGGGGCGCTAGGCGGCTACACCTTC

V gene: TRBV10-3
D gene: .
clone size: .
J gene: TRBJ1-3
CDR3 protein: CAIRQSVTDSGNTIYF
CDR3 DNA: TGTGCCATCAGGCAATCGGTGACAGACTCTGGAAACACCATATATTTT

V gene: TRBV4-1
D gene: .
clone size: .
J gene: TRBJ2-1
CDR3 protein: CASSPSPALGNNEQFF
CDR3 DNA: TGCGCCAGCAGCCCTTCCCCAGCCCTAGGCAACAATGAGCAGTTCTTC

V gene: TRBV28
D gene: .
clone size: .
J gene: TRBJ1-2
CDR3 protein: CASRDTEYGYTF
CDR3 DNA: TGTGCCAGCAGGGACACAGAGTATGGCTACACCTTC

V gene: TRBV19
D gene: TRBD1
clone size: .
J gene: TRBJ2-1
CDR3 protein: CASSITGQGNNEQFF
CDR3 DNA: TGTGCCAGTAGTATTACGGGACAGGGAAACAATGAGCAGTTCTTC

V gene: TRBV19
D gene: .
clone size: .
J gene: TRBJ1-4
CDR3 protein: CASSTKRRDVATNEKLFF
CDR3 DNA: TGTGCCAGTAGTACCAAGAGGCGGGACGTTGCAACTAATGAAAAACTGTTTTTT

V gene: TRBV20-1
D gene: TRBD2
clone size: .
J gene: TRBJ2-7
CDR3 protein: CSASISSGAPSSYEQYF
CDR3 DNA: TGCAGTGCTAGTATATCTAGCGGGGCCCCTAGCTCCTACGAGCAGTACTTC

V gene: TRBV7-2
D gene: .
clone size: .
J gene: TRBJ2-6
CDR3 protein: CASSLVSSGANVLTF
CDR3 DNA: TGTGCCAGCAGCTTGGTGAGCTCTGGGGCCAACGTCCTGACTTTC

V gene: TRBV2
D gene: TRBD1
clone size: .
J gene: TRBJ1-1
CDR3 protein: CASGLNRGTNTEAFF
CDR3 DNA: TGTGCCAGCGGCCTCAACAGGGGCACTAACACTGAAGCTTTCTTT